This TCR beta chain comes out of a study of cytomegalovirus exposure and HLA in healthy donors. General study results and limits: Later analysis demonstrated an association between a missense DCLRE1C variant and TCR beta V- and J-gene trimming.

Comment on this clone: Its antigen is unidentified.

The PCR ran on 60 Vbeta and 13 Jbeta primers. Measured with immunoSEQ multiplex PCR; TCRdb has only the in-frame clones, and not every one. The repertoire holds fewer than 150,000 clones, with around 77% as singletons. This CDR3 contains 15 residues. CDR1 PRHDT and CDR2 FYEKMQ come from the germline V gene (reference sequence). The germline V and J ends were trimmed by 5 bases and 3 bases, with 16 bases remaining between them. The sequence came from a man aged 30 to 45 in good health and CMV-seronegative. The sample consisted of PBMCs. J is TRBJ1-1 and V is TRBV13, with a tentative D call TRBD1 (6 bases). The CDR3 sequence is CASSRLGGPDTEAFF. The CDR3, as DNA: TGTGCCAGCAGCCGCTTGGGGGGGCCAGACACTGAAGCTTTCTTT.